This record concerns one TCR beta chain sequence. Its antigen remains unknown. The sample is drawn from a study of long-term antiretroviral therapy in people with HIV. Background on the study: The earliest samples came from an era when ART typically awaited falling CD4 counts.

They ran version v3.0 of the immunoSEQ assay at survey level. The table came from immunoSEQ multiplex PCR; TCRdb's copy has only in-frame clones and leaves some out. This sample yields around 25,000 clones, of which 85% are seen a single time; about 9.5% belongs to the top ten. Before DNA extraction, about 0.95-10 million cryopreserved PBMC were held in the samples. CDR1 and CDR2 from the germline V gene are WSHSY and SAAADI. V was clipped by 3 bases and J by 5 bases, with 17 bases between them. CDR3 length: 16 amino acids. The study, taken as a whole, reports: Clones with expansion before ART led the repertoire at all time points.

This clonotype originated in a middle-aged man with HIV. Here the sequenced sample was unsorted PBMCs, taken 2.3 years after starting antiretroviral therapy. V usage is TRBV10-2 and J usage is TRBJ1-5; maybe TRBD1 (6 bases). CDR3 sequence: CASSDARGGMDQPQHF. The CDR3 DNA sequence: TGCGCCAGCAGTGACGCCAGGGGAGGTATGGATCAGCCCCAGCATTTT.